This T cell receptor (beta chain) originates from a study of blood T cell repertoires in COVID-19. TCRdb's copy holds only in-frame clones and misses some; the assay was immunoSEQ multiplex PCR. This repertoire shows about 200,000 clones, almost 90% found once; its top ten account for 1.5% to 2%. The CDR3 runs to 13 residues. Germline-derived CDR1 and CDR2 are GTSNPN and SVGIG (reference sequence). V shed 4 bases and J shed 4 bases, with 13 bases lying between them. This TCR was recovered from a man between 18 and 29 years old with active or convalescent COVID-19. The chain recombines TRBV30 with TRBJ1-1; perhaps TRBD1 as D (6 bases). Sequenced: peripheral blood. The CDR3 sequence: CAWIKRGGTEAFF. CDR3 sequence (DNA): TGTGCCTGGATTAAAAGGGGGGGCACTGAAGCTTTCTTT.